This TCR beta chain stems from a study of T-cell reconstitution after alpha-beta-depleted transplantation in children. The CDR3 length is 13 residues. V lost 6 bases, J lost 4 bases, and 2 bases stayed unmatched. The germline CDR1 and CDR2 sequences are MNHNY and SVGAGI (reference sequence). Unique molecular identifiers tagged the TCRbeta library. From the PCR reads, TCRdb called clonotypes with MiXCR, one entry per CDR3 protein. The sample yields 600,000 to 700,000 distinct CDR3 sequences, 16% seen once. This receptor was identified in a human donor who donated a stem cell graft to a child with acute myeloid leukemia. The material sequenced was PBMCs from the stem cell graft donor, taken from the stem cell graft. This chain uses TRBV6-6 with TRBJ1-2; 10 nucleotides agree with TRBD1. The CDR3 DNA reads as TGTGCCAGCAGGTGGACAGGGGGCTATGGCTACACCTTC. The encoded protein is CASRWTGGYGYTF.